These 5 T cell receptor beta chains share one sample of origin, sequenced in a study of blood T cell repertoires in COVID-19 (dated by TCRdb to 2018 to 2021). The library was made by the immunoSEQ multiplex PCR assay. Entries here come from immuneACCESS through TCRdb and include only in-frame sequences with V and J called. Some clones fail to appear in such tables; in the studies checked, an unresolved V gene covers under half of the shortfall, and the cause of the remainder is unknown. A total of 75,000 or so clones appear in this sample, approximately 82% of them only once. Of the sample, 36% falls within the top ten clones. Sample: peripheral blood. The receptors were gathered from a woman aged 70-85 years with acute or convalescent COVID-19.

This sequence joins TRBV5-6 and TRBJ2-7; TRBD2 might be the D (5 bases). CDR1 and CDR2 (germline): SGHDT, YYEEEE. V shed 7 bases and J shed 1 base, with 18 bases lying between them. The CDR3 is 15 amino acids. The DNA of the CDR3 is TGTGCCAGCGCGCTGGAGGCAGCTATTTCCTACGAGCAGTACTTC. It specifies CASALEAAISYEQYF.

This clone appeared a single time. V is TRBV30 and J is TRBJ2-7; D is ambiguous. Trimming shortened V by 3 bases and J by 2 bases, and 8 bases separated the two germline ends. The CDR3 totals 12 residues. Germline V gene data show CDR1 as GTSNPN and CDR2 as SVGIG (reference sequence). This CDR3 reads CAWRNSPYEQYF. For the CDR3, the DNA is TGTGCCTGGAGAAACAGCCCCTACGAGCAGTACTTC. The full variable domain, completed using reference TRBV30 and TRBJ2-7, is SQTIHQWPATLVQPVGSPLSLECTVEGTSNPNLYWYRQAAGRGLQLLFYSVGIGQISSEVPQNLSASRPQDRQFILSSKKLLLSDSGFYLCAWRNSPYEQYFGPGTRLTVT.

In DNA form, the CDR3 reads TGCGCCAGCAGCCAAGTGGGCGGGAATCAGCCCCAGCATTTT. This gives the protein CASSQVGGNQPQHF. The gene calls are TRBV4-1 and TRBJ1-5, with D unclear. This CDR3 has 14 amino acids. Per germline, CDR1 MGHRA and CDR2 YSYEKL. V gave up 1 base and J gave up 4 bases, with 8 bases separating them.

V and J are TRBV4-1 and TRBJ2-7; D is possibly TRBD2 (6 bases). Germline CDR1 and CDR2: MGHRA and YSYEKL. The CDR3 spans 14 residues. Between the trimmed V and J ends, which lost 1 base and 2 bases, there was a span of 9 bases. The CDR3 nucleotides read TGCGCCAGCAGCCAAGGGCGGGGACCCTACGAGCAGTACTTC. This gives the protein CASSQGRGPYEQYF.

This clone was seen a few times. The rearrangement joins TRBV6-6 to TRBJ2-1, with TRBD2 matching over 8 bases. The CDR3 has 14 residues. V lost 5 bases to trimming and J lost 8 bases; unmatched junction nucleotides: 8. The germline CDR1 and CDR2 sequences are MNHNY and SVGAGI (reference sequence). CDR3 region: CASSPDLAGYEQFF. The CDR3 nucleotides are TGTGCCAGCAGTCCTGATCTAGCGGGCTATGAGCAGTTCTTC.